This T cell receptor (beta chain) originates from a study of early T cells in non-severe SARS-CoV-2 infection (dated by TCRdb to the early 2020s). In the study overall: TCR sequencing used bulk RNA from unsorted whole blood, so alpha and beta chains could not be paired.

The paper as a whole reports these results and caveats: VDJdb matching was skewed toward anti-spike CD8 responses, so virus-specific expansions were likely underestimated and private and CD4 specificities were missed.

This clonotype appeared many times. No antigen is known for it. No clone much larger than this one lies a single base away; base qualities are absent. A distance of 12 bases separates the germline ends of V and J, which lose 6 bases and 6 bases respectively. CDR1 and CDR2 were assigned from the germline V gene as SNHLY and FYNNEI. The CDR3 starts with the cysteine, ends with the phenylalanine, and has 14 residues. The read is trimmed to its CDR3 DNA, 42 bases read in frame from base 1. Set within a cohort of healthcare workers in London, UK, this nested case-control study involved weekly PCR testing of nasopharyngeal swabs along with blood sampling. Between 23 and 31 March 2020, the week of the UK lockdown, healthcare workers were enrolled and then followed up weekly for as long as 16 weeks. Library method: 5' RACE. The listed sequencing device is NextSeq 500. In the TCR library protocol, unique molecular identifiers were attached to individual cDNA molecules to correct for PCR bias and sequencing error. Both TCR alpha and beta chains were sequenced, and tight co-correlation was observed between alpha and beta sequence abundances in each sample. The paper's processing steps were these. Decombinator V4 was used to annotate the V gene, J gene and CDR3 of the TCR sequences. TCRs were defined as expanded if a significant change between any two time points was detected under a Poisson model with p below 0.0001. Abundances of TCRs were expressed as counts per million after normalisation to the total number of TCRs sequenced in each sample. TRAV1-2 paired with TRAJ12, TRAJ20 or TRAJ33 defined MAIT TCRs, while TRAV10 paired with TRAJ18 defined iNKT TCRs. A search of VDJdb, accessed on 1 November 2021, was run for TCRs annotated to CMV, EBV and SARS-CoV-2, with TCRs annotated for multiple antigens excluded. The raw public reads went through TCRdb reprocessing: fastp at Q25, MiXCR clone calling, in-frame beta chains kept. Each CDR3 protein gets just one entry, which takes the most common genes and DNA from the rows behind it. The V and J calls reflect TCRdb's pipeline rather than the authors' work. The sample table shows some 59,000 distinct CDR3 sequences, and roughly 8.7% are seen once. Jointly, the top ten make up almost 4% of the sample.

This TCR was recovered from an adult who was a healthcare worker with PCR-confirmed SARS-CoV-2 infection or an uninfected control (not recorded which). The source was whole blood, collected at baseline. Recombination linked TRBV2 to TRBJ1-6; a tentative D match to TRBD1 spans 5 bases. This receptor has the CDR3 CASSRDGRNSPLHF. The DNA reads as follows: TGTGCCAGCAGCCGGGACGGGCGTAATTCACCCCTCCACTTT.